This T cell receptor beta chain originates from a study of OX40 agonist ivuxolimab in advanced cancers. Turning to the overall study: The costimulatory receptor OX40 (CD134) was targeted by ivuxolimab, a fully human IgG2 agonistic monoclonal antibody. Partial responses occurred in three dose-escalation patients, of whom one had hepatocellular carcinoma and two had cutaneous melanoma. In the dose-escalation cohort, over 65% of patients were male, and the mean age was around 60 years, with a range of about 23 to 90. Patients were allowed to have had prior anti-PD-1, anti-PD-L1 or anti-CTLA-4 therapy, and 40% of the dose-escalation patients had previously received checkpoint inhibitors. The point of sequencing TCRbeta in the periphery was to test whether ivuxolimab changed TCR sequence diversity and drove clonal T-cell expansion. Intravenous ivuxolimab was administered to patients every 2 weeks at six dose levels: 0.01, 0.1, 0.3, 1.5, 3 and 10 mg/kg. The paper reports the monotherapy dose-escalation portion (N of about 54 patients) of the phase I ivuxolimab trial. Of the roughly 50 dose-escalation patients, hepatocellular carcinoma was present in about 20, melanoma in some 15, renal cell carcinoma in 9 and head and neck cancer in 9.

CDR1 SGHNT and CDR2 YYREEE were looked up in the germline V gene (reference sequence). Reading from cysteine to phenylalanine, the CDR3 counts 16 amino acids. This entry keeps only the CDR3 DNA: 48 bases, framed from base 1. At the junction V is shortened by 3 bases and J by 1 base; bases outside the gene matches: 8. Concerning this clone: Its recognized antigen is unknown. Per-base quality was not reported, and no clone a single base away is much larger than it.

The investigation overall reported the following: Antigen specificity was not determined for the clonally expanded peripheral T cells. At doses from 0.1 to 3.0 mg/kg, clonal expansion was seen in both CD4+ and CD8+ blood T cells between baseline and week 6. Low levels of normalized T-cell clonal expansion were also seen in some patients who did not respond. In partial responders in the 0.1-3.0 mg/kg groups, normalized peripheral clonal expansion was found to be among the lowest, especially among CD8+ T cells. On average, CD8+ T cells showed more expanded clones than CD4+ T cells after ivuxolimab.

Genomic DNA was extracted from sorted cells for sequencing of the TCRbeta CDR3 region. The immunoSEQ Assay was used to sequence the TCRbeta CDR3 regions. What TCRdb holds here is the immuneACCESS table cut down to in-frame rearrangements. Part of the clones is not present; checked against another copy, under half of the missing clones reflect an unresolved V gene, and the others are unexplained. Here the sample has about 110,000 clones; 89% occur a single time. The leading ten clones occupy about 0.3% of the sample. Patients with autoimmune disease history or receiving systemic immunosuppression were excluded from the trial. Peripheral blood for TCR sequencing was collected from all dose cohorts at baseline, on cycle 4 day 1, and on cycle 7 day 1. Samples were obtained from an open-label, multicenter, first-in-human phase I dose-escalation trial of ivuxolimab. Adults with locally advanced or metastatic melanoma, renal cell, hepatocellular, or head and neck squamous cell carcinoma were enrolled in the trial. Before TCR sequencing, CD4+ and CD8+ T cells were separately sorted from peripheral blood.

Sequences were derived from CD4+ or CD8+ T cells sorted from blood, sampled in a trial of the OX40 agonist ivuxolimab. The sequence was obtained from an adult with an advanced solid tumor such as melanoma, head and neck, liver or kidney cancer. The chain couples TRBV5-4 to TRBJ1-2; 8 middle bases align to TRBD1. At the DNA level, the sequence is TGTGCCAGCAGCTCAACCGGGACAGGAAATAACTATGGCTACACCTTC. It specifies CASSSTGTGNNYGYTF.